This entry features one T cell receptor (beta chain) sequence. Original methodology: From reference gene primer amplification, estimates of nucleated cell counts were derived. Clones were sequenced by immunoSEQ multiplex PCR, and TCRdb holds only the in-frame ones, with some missing. V and J calls and clone size follow that table, whereas D and trimming were derived from the DNA. The table shows about 110,000 clones, with more than 70% occurring only once. In germline, CDR1 is SEHNR, CDR2 FQNEAQ (reference sequence). Between the trimmed V and J ends, which lost 5 bases and 7 bases, there was a span of 12 bases. The CDR3 is 14 amino acids. This specimen belongs to a study of blood T cell repertoires in COVID-19. On the study more broadly: Samples representing acute and convalescent COVID-19 were sourced from the United States, Italy and Spain. T cells, B-cell-depleted T cells, or PBMCs provided the cDNA or gDNA that served as material.

Input material: peripheral blood. J is TRBJ1-6 and V is TRBV7-9; weak D call: TRBD1 (5 bases). This receptor was taken from a man aged 70-80 years with acute or convalescent COVID-19. CDR3 sequence reads: CASSPDSSNSPLHF. The CDR3 DNA reads TGTGCCAGCAGCCCAGACAGTTCAAATTCACCCCTCCACTTT.